Listed here are 5 T cell receptor beta chains from one sample, sequenced in a study of T-cell reconstitution after alpha-beta-depleted transplantation in children. Using unique molecular identifiers, the investigators prepared the TCRbeta library. MiXCR was run by TCRdb on the PCR reads, yielding one entry per CDR3 protein. The sample lists some 500,000 distinct CDR3 sequences, about 16% occurring once. Sequencing was performed on PBMCs from the stem cell graft donor, taken from the stem cell graft. The receptors were gathered from a human donor who donated a stem cell graft to a child with acute lymphoblastic leukemia.

This clonotype was recorded many times. The rearrangement uses TRBV29-1 and TRBJ2-5, with D unresolved. The V gene's germline CDR1 is SQVTM and CDR2 ANQGSEA. V shed 2 bases and J shed 2 bases, with 12 bases lying between them. This CDR3 has 14 residues. CDR3 region: CSVERVAVQETQYF. CDR3 coding DNA: TGCAGCGTTGAAAGGGTGGCAGTTCAAGAGACCCAGTACTTC. The variable domain in full, with the rest retrieved from reference TRBV29-1 and TRBJ2-5, is SAVISQKPSRDICQRGTSLTIQCQVDSQVTMMFWYRQQPGQSLTLIATANQGSEATYESGFVIDKFPISRPNLTFSTLTVSNMSPEDSSIYLCSVERVAVQETQYFGPGTRLLVL.

The chain is built from TRBV5-1 and TRBJ2-7; unclear D gene. This CDR3 region has 18 residues. V lost 0 bases, J lost 1 base, and 20 bases lay in between. Germline CDR1 SGHRS, CDR2 YFSETQ. CDR3 in amino acids: CASSLEFWGTSLSYEQYF. The CDR3 DNA sequence: TGCGCCAGCAGCTTGGAGTTTTGGGGAACGAGTTTGTCCTACGAGCAGTACTTC.

The gene calls are TRBV29-1 and TRBJ2-7; 8 nucleotides align to TRBD1. Germline trimming cut 8 bases from V and 3 bases from J; bases unmatched to any gene: 6. The germline V gene has CDR1 SQVTM and CDR2 ANQGSEA. The CDR3 runs 12 residues. The CDR3 nucleotides read TGCAGCTCGGGGACAGGCGACTACGAGCAGTACTTC. It translates to CSSGTGDYEQYF.

This chain connects TRBV7-8 to TRBJ1-1; tentatively, D is TRBD1 (5 bases). The CDR3 has 12 amino acids. Germline values: CDR1 SGHVS, CDR2 FQNEAQ. The germline V and J ends were trimmed by 5 bases and 7 bases, with 11 bases remaining between them. This chain's CDR3 is CASSPRGLEAFF. For the CDR3, the DNA is TGTGCCAGCAGCCCCCGGGGCCTTGAAGCTTTCTTT.

J is TRBJ2-7 and V is TRBV11-1, with 12 bases identical to TRBD2. V shed 3 bases and J 0 bases; nucleotides not matched to a gene: 9. The CDR3 spans 18 residues. Looked up from germline, CDR1 is SGHAT and CDR2 is FQDESV (reference sequence). The CDR3 region has the DNA TGTGCCAGCAGCTTCGGAAGGACTAGCGGGGCGAGCTCCTACGAGCAGTACTTC. Translation: CASSFGRTSGASSYEQYF.